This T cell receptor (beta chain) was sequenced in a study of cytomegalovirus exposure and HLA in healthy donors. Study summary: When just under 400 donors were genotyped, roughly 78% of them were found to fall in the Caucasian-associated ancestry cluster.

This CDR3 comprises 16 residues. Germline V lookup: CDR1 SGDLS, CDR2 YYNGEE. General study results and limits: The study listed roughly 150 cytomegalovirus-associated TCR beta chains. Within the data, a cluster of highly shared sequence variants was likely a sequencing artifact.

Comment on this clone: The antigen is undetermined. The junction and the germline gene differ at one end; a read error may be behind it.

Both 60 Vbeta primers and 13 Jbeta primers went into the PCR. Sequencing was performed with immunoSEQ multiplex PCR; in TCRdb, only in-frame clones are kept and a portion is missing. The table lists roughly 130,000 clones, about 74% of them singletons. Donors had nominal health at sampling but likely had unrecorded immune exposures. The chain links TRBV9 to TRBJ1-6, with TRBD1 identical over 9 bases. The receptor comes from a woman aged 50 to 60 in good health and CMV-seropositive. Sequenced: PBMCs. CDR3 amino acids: CARSVDLGQGYSPLHF. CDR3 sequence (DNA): TGTGCCCGCAGCGTAGATCTAGGACAGGGGTATTCACCCCTCCACTTT.